This T cell receptor beta chain is drawn from a study of T cell repertoires in cytomegalovirus infection. In the study overall: From public TCR beta signatures came an indication of both CMV infection and matching HLA type.

A single record per CDR3 protein comes from TCRdb applying MiXCR to the reads. The sample includes about 260,000 distinct CDR3 sequences, approximately 14% seen only once; the top ten take 8.5% to 9%. Concerning this clonotype: The antigen is undetermined.

This CDR3 contains 13 residues. Germline assignment: CDR1 ENHRY and CDR2 SYGVKD. Trimming left V 8 bases short and J 3 bases short, with 10 bases between. Overall study results and limits: There were HLA-C-restricted CMV-specific TCR beta clonotypes dominating the ex vivo response. Totalled public TCR beta family frequency picked out people who carried CMV plus the relevant HLA.

The chain employs TRBV10-3 and TRBJ2-2; TRBD1 is a possible D gene (5 bases). The sequencing sample was made of PBMCs. The receptor was isolated from a human donor in good health (CMV status not recorded). Some clones in this sample may be carry-over from other donors' samples. The CDR3 reads CAISGSHTGELFF. The CDR3 DNA reads as TGTGCCATCTCAGGGTCGCACACCGGGGAGCTGTTTTTT.